This T cell receptor (beta chain) was identified during a study of graft-versus-host responses after intestinal transplantation. The overall study: The recipients all started with anti-thymocyte globulin induction and then took tacrolimus and steroids for 3 to 4 years. Study-level findings and limits: GvH clones appeared in recipient marrow, some first in ileum or blood. Some patients had graft-donor T cell macrochimerism, and their allografts showed high graft-versus-host to host-versus-graft clonal ratios.

TCRdb's table, derived via immunoSEQ multiplex PCR, lists solely in-frame clones and lacks some. The sample carries about 86,000 clones, about 87% recorded once. A word on this clone: Its cognate antigen is unknown.

The CDR3 extends over 15 amino acids. Germline CDR1 and CDR2: SEHNR and FQNEAQ (reference sequence). Trimming cost V 6 bases and J 7 bases, with 21 bases left between them. The clonotype was recovered from a human donor who was the organ donor for an intestinal transplant. The rearrangement links TRBV7-9 to TRBJ1-2; D is unclear. The sample was unstimulated CD4+ T cells sorted from spleen or lymph node cells, taken before transplant. CDR3 sequence (DNA): TGTGCCAGCAGTTTTAGTAACGCAGGCCGCGCTGGCTACACCTTC. Translation: CASSFSNAGRAGYTF.